This record covers a single TCR beta chain. Its antigen remains unknown. The sample comes from a study of cytomegalovirus exposure and HLA in healthy donors. Study summary: Among the approximately 400 donors who were genotyped, roughly 86% fell in the genetic ancestry cluster that is associated with self-reported Caucasian donors. General observations from the study: Most TCR sequences were seen very rarely across donors, but some public TCRs occurred in many. Cytomegalovirus association was listed for around 180 TCR beta chains. A later analysis appeared to link common viral pathogens to several of the most significant clusters.

CDR1 and CDR2 (germline): SGHVS, FQNEAQ. The V end lost 5 bases, the J end lost 0 bases, and 15 bases lay between the germline ends. This CDR3 is 16 amino acids long. It was with 60 Vbeta and 13 Jbeta primers that the PCR ran. Only in-frame clones appear in the TCRdb table, and some are missing; sequencing was by immunoSEQ multiplex PCR. The table shows 150,000 or so clones, with about 84% occurring only once. The rearrangement links TRBV7-8 to TRBJ2-3; tentative D call: TRBD1 (5 bases). What was sequenced was PBMCs. This receptor was taken from a man in his fifties in good health and CMV-seropositive. The CDR3 loop reads CASSPRTDTSTDTQYF. Written as DNA, the CDR3 is TGTGCCAGCAGCCCACGGACGGACACCAGCACAGATACGCAGTATTTT.